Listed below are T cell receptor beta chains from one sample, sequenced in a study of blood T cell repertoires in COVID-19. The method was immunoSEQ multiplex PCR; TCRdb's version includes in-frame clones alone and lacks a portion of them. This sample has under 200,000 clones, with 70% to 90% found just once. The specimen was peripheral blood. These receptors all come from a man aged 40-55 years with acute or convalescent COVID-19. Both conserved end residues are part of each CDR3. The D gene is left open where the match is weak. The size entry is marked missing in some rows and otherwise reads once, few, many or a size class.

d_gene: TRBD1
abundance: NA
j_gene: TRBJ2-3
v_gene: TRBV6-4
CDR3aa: CASSELSGQGAGADTQYF
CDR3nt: TGTGCCAGCAGTGAGTTATCGGGACAGGGGGCAGGAGCAGATACGCAGTATTTT

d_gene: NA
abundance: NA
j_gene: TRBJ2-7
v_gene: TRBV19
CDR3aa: CASTAGGPLGEQYF
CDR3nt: TGTGCCAGTACGGCCGGCGGGCCCTTGGGAGAGCAGTACTTC

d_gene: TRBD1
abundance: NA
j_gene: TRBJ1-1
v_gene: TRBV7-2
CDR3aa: CASSRTGGWNTEAFF
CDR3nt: TGTGCCAGCAGCCGGACAGGGGGATGGAACACTGAAGCTTTCTTT

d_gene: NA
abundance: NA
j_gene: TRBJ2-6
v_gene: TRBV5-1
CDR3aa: CASSLDGNPGANVLTF
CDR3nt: TGCGCCAGCAGCTTGGACGGGAACCCTGGGGCCAACGTCCTGACTTTC

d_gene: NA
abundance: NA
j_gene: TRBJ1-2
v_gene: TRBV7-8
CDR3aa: CASSLVGRSYGYTF
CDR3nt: TGTGCCAGCAGCTTAGTGGGGCGGTCCTATGGCTACACCTTC

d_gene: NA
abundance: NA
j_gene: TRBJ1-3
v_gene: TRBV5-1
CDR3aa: CASSLAGAGSGNTIYF
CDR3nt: TGCGCCAGCAGCTTGGCAGGTGCGGGGTCTGGAAACACCATATATTTT

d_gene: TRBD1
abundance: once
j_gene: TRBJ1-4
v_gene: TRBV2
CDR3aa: CASGNGQGAYEKLFF
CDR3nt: TGTGCCAGCGGAAACGGACAGGGGGCCTATGAAAAACTGTTTTTT

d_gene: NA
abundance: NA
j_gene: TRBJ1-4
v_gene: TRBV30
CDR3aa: CAWSVKGGAGEKLFF
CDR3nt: TGTGCCTGGAGCGTCAAGGGGGGGGCAGGGGAAAAACTGTTTTTT

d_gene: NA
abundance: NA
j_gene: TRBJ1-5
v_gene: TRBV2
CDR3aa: CASSDSGADNQPQHF
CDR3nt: TGTGCCAGCAGTGATTCAGGGGCAGACAATCAGCCCCAGCATTTT

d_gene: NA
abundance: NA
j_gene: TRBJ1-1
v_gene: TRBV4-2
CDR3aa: CASSQVTGNTEAFF
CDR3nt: TGTGCCAGCAGCCAAGTAACGGGGAACACTGAAGCTTTCTTT

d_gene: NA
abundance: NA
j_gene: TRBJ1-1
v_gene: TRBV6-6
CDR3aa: CASRTTLGNTEAFF
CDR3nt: TGTGCCAGCAGAACGACACTTGGGAACACTGAAGCTTTCTTT

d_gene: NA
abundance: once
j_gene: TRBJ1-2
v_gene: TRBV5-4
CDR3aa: CASSRDGGNYGYTF
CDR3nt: TGTGCCAGCAGCCGGGACGGGGGGAACTATGGCTACACCTTC

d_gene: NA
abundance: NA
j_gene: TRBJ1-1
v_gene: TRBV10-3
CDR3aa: CASTTGHLEAFF
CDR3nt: TGTGCCAGCACGACTGGACACCTTGAAGCTTTCTTT

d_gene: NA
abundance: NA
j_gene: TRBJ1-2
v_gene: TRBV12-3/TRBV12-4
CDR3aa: CASSLAGPLGYTF
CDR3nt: TGTGCCAGCAGTTTGGCAGGGCCCCTTGGCTACACCTTC

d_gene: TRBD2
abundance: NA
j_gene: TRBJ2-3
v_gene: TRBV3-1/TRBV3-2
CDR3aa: CASSQAGGSTDTQYF
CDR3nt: TGTGCCAGCAGCCAAGCGGGGGGTAGCACAGATACGCAGTATTTT

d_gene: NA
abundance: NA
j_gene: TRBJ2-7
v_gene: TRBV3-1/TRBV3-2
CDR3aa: CASSRGAGGIAYEQYF
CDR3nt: TGTGCCAGCAGCCGGGGCGCCGGGGGAATTGCCTACGAGCAGTACTTC

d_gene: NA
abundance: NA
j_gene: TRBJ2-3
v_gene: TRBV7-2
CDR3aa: CASSLVGISTDTQYF
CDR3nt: TGTGCCAGCAGCTTAGTGGGCATCTCCACAGATACGCAGTATTTT

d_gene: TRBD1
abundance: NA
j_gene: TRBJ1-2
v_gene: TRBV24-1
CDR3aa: CATRDTGGHGYTF
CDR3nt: TGTGCCACCAGGGATACAGGGGGCCATGGCTACACCTTC

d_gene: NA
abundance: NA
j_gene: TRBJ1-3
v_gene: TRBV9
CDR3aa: CASSPLRQGGGNTIYF
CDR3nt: TGTGCCAGCAGCCCCTTAAGGCAGGGAGGTGGAAACACCATATATTTT

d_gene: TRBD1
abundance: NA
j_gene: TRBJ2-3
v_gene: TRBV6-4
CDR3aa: CASRADRGLTDTQYF
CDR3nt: TGTGCCAGCCGCGCAGACAGGGGCTTAACAGATACGCAGTATTTT

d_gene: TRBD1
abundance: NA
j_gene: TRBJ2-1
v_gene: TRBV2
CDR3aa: CASIILRDRAAPGHNEQFF
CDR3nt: TGTGCCAGCATTATACTCCGGGACAGGGCCGCTCCAGGCCACAATGAGCAGTTCTTC

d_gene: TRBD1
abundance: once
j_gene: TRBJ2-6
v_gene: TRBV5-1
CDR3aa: CASSLVSGTGKSGANVLTF
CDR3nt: TGCGCCAGCAGCTTGGTATCCGGGACAGGAAAATCTGGGGCCAACGTCCTGACTTTC

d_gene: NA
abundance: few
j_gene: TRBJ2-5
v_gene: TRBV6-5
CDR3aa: CASSYSGAETQYF
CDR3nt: TGTGCCAGCAGTTACAGTGGAGCAGAGACCCAGTACTTC

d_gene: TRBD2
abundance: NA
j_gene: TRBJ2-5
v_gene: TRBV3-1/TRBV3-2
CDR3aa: CASSQDFAGGRETQYF
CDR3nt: TGTGCCAGCAGCCAAGATTTTGCGGGGGGCAGAGAGACCCAGTACTTC

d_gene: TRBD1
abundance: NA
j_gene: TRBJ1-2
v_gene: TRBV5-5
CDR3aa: CASSFDGQGADGYTF
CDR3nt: TGTGCCAGCAGCTTCGACGGACAGGGGGCGGATGGCTACACCTTC

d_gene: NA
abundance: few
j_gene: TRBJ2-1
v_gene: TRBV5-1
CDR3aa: CASTLGANSDNEQFF
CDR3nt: TGCGCCAGCACCTTGGGGGCTAATTCGGACAATGAGCAGTTCTTC

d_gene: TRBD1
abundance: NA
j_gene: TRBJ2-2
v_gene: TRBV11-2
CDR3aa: CASSPRRDRGVDTGELFF
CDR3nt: TGTGCCAGCAGCCCGAGGCGGGACAGGGGGGTCGACACCGGGGAGCTGTTTTTT

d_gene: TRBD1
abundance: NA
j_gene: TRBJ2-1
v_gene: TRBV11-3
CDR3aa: CASSSGQGLGNEQFF
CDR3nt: TGTGCCAGCAGCTCAGGACAGGGCCTGGGGAATGAGCAGTTCTTC

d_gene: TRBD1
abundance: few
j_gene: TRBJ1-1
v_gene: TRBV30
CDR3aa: CAWSLTGTGATEAFF
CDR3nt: TGTGCCTGGAGTCTCACCGGGACAGGGGCCACTGAAGCTTTCTTT

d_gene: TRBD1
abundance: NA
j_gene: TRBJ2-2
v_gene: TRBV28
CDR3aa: CASSLLQGGTGELFF
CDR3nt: TGTGCCAGCAGTTTATTACAGGGGGGCACCGGGGAGCTGTTTTTT

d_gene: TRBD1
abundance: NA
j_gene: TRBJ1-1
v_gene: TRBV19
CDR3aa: CASSIMGQGGTEAFF
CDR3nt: TGTGCCAGTAGTATAATGGGACAGGGGGGCACTGAAGCTTTCTTT

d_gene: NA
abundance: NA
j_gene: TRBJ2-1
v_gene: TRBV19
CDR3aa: CASSGASASSYNEQFF
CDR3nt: TGTGCCAGTAGTGGGGCTAGCGCCAGCTCCTACAATGAGCAGTTCTTC

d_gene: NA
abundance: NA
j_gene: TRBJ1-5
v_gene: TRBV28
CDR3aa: CASSPVRLDNQPQHF
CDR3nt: TGTGCCAGCAGTCCGGTCAGGTTAGACAATCAGCCCCAGCATTTT